This TCR beta chain was identified during a study of T cells in Graves' hyperthyroidism and ophthalmopathy. Study conclusions and caveats: In the analysis, a 13 V-J model separated ophthalmopathy from stable hyperthyroidism.

From RNA transcripts, TCR beta CDR3 regions were amplified. Primed by the HTBI set, a first-round RT-PCR was run on the TCR CDR3. TCRdb analysed the multiplex PCR reads with MiXCR anew, one entry per CDR3 protein. This table holds nearly 600,000 distinct CDR3 sequences, 13% to 15% found once. V gave up 8 bases and J gave up 2 bases; unmatched junction bases: 1. CDR1 and CDR2 (germline): MNHNS, SASEGT. This CDR3 is built from 12 residues. There are a few counts of this clonotype. The antigen remains unidentified. A much more abundant neighbour one base away suggests this may be a read error. The specimen was blood. This sequence joins TRBV6-1 and TRBJ2-7; 9 bases fit TRBD1. The receptor's source is a woman aged 18-29 years with Graves' ophthalmopathy. In nucleotides, the CDR3 is TGTGCCAGCCGGACAGGGGCCTACGAGCAGTACTTC. Its translation is CASRTGAYEQYF.